These 18 T cell receptor beta chains were all obtained from the same sample, sequenced in a study of CD8 T cells in ankylosing spondylitis. Findings and limits, study-wide: Ankylosing spondylitis blood seemed to carry a telltale TCR beta motif made of roughly eight highly homologous variants.

Their antigens are not known. One entry per CDR3 protein, called by TCRdb with MiXCR from the 5' RACE reads. The sample has over 600,000 distinct CDR3 sequences; around 20% are singletons. Sequenced input: blood, either unsorted or a sorted T cell fraction (not recorded which). These receptors originate from a male donor with ankylosing spondylitis.

The chain employs TRBV5-6 and TRBJ1-1; TRBD1 is a possible D gene (5 bases). Germline assignment: CDR1 SGHDT and CDR2 YYEEEE. The CDR3 length is 20 residues. V was trimmed by 0 bases and J by 1 base, leaving 25 bases between them. DNA for the CDR3: TGTGCCAGCAGCTTGGCCGCAGGGTGGATGTCTAGGGATCAGAACACTGAAGCTTTCTTT. It is translated as CASSLAAGWMSRDQNTEAFF.

This clonotype was seen a few times. In nucleotides, the CDR3 is TGTGCCAGCAGCTTAGAAAAGACAGCACTTAATGAAAAACTGTTTTTT. Translated, it gives CASSLEKTALNEKLFF. The rearrangement links TRBV7-9 to TRBJ1-4, with D tentatively TRBD1 (5 bases). The CDR3 sequence is 16 residues long. CDR1 is SEHNR and CDR2 is FQNEAQ in the germline V gene (reference sequence). V lost 1 base and J lost 4, with 13 bases in between.

V gene TRBV12-3 or TRBV12-4 combines with J gene TRBJ2-3, with D maybe TRBD2 (7 bases). Trimming stripped 3 bases from V and 4 bases from J, with 11 bases between. The CDR3 loop spans 14 amino acids. DNA of the CDR3: TGTGCCAGCAGTTTTGGGGGGGGGCCAGATACGCAGTATTTT. The encoded protein is CASSFGGGPDTQYF.

The J gene is TRBJ1-1, the V gene TRBV9; D may be TRBD1 (6 bases). CDR3 length: 13 amino acids. Germline V gives CDR1 SGDLS, CDR2 YYNGEE. V was cut by 2 bases and J by 8 bases, with 13 bases left in between. The CDR3 DNA reads TGTGCCAGCAGCGTCGGCAGGGGCTCAGAAGCTTTCTTT. Protein product: CASSVGRGSEAFF.

The V and J genes are TRBV19 and TRBJ1-2; a weak D match, TRBD1 (5 bases). In germline, CDR1 is LNHDA, CDR2 SQIVND (reference sequence). V was shortened by 5 bases and J by 8 bases, with 15 bases between the two germline ends. CDR3 length equals 13 residues. CDR3: CASSRSRDFGYTF. CDR3 nucleotides: TGTGCCAGTAGTCGGTCCCGGGACTTCGGCTACACCTTC.

This clonotype was observed at least ten times. The chain uses TRBV12-3 or TRBV12-4 and TRBJ2-2; TRBD1 might be the D (5 bases). The CDR3 totals 13 residues. V shed 6 bases and J shed 1 base, with 6 bases lying between them. CDR3 in amino acids: CASRTENTGELFF. The CDR3 DNA reads as TGTGCCAGCAGGACAGAGAACACCGGGGAGCTGTTTTTT.

This chain links TRBV20-1 with TRBJ2-7; 10 positions agree with TRBD1. Germline CDR1 reads DFQATT; CDR2 reads SNEGSKA (reference sequence). V gave up 5 bases and J gave up 4 bases; unmatched junction bases: 8. CDR3 size: 14 residues. The CDR3 spells CSAPTDRGIYEQYF. In nucleotides, the CDR3 is TGCAGTGCTCCCACGGACAGGGGGATTTACGAGCAGTACTTC.

This clonotype occurred a few times. This chain connects TRBV12-3 or TRBV12-4 to TRBJ2-1; 7 bases fit TRBD1. The V and J ends lost 7 bases and 3 bases, in that order; junction bases with no gene match: 6. The CDR3 length is 14 residues. CDR3 bases: TGTGCCAGCACTAGGGACAGAAACTACAATGAGCAGTTCTTC. Translated: CASTRDRNYNEQFF.

The genes are TRBV5-1 and TRBJ1-2; D unresolved. The ends were cut back, 0 bases at V and 5 bases at J, with 8 bases in the middle. This CDR3 region has 13 residues. Germline CDR1 is SGHRS and CDR2 is YFSETQ. Here the CDR3 reads CASSLEVYYGYTF. CDR3 bases: TGCGCCAGCAGCTTGGAAGTGTATTATGGCTACACCTTC.

The chain links TRBV5-1 to TRBJ1-1; perhaps TRBD1 as D (6 bases). This CDR3 region has 16 residues. V was shortened by 1 base and J by 3 bases, with 16 bases between the two germline ends. Germline V gene lookup returns CDR1 SGHRS and CDR2 YFSETQ. The CDR3: CASSLTTGQIYTEAFF. CDR3 DNA: TGCGCCAGCAGCTTGACGACGGGACAAATTTACACTGAAGCTTTCTTT. The full variable domain, with the rest looked up from reference TRBV5-1 and TRBJ1-1, is KAGVTQTPRYLIKTRGQQVTLSCSPISGHRSVSWYQQTPGQGLQFLFEYFSETQRNKGNFPGRFSGRQFSNSRSEMNVSTLELGDSALYLCASSLTTGQIYTEAFFGQGTRLTVV.

This chain links TRBV29-1 with TRBJ2-7, with 9 bases matching TRBD1. Trimming cost V 3 bases and J 0 bases; bases outside gene matches: 6. The CDR3 has 15 amino acids. The germline V gene has CDR1 SQVTM and CDR2 ANQGSEA. Written as DNA, the CDR3 is TGCAGCGTTGAGGGGACAGGGCGAGACTCCTACGAGCAGTACTTC. It yields the protein CSVEGTGRDSYEQYF.

This clonotype has a handful of counts. The chain links TRBV5-5 to TRBJ1-1; no definite D call. V was pared by 0 bases and J by 3 bases, with 12 bases between. The CDR3 has 15 residues. CDR1 and CDR2 from the germline V gene are SGHKS and YYEKEE (reference sequence). The CDR3 region has the DNA TGTGCCAGCAGCTTGGCCGCCGGACCATACACTGAAGCTTTCTTT. Translation: CASSLAAGPYTEAFF.

The gene calls are TRBV11-2 and TRBJ2-7, with TRBD1 matching 9 bases. The CDR3 spans 13 residues. V shed 4 bases and J 4 bases; nucleotides not matched to a gene: 2. Looked up from germline, CDR1 is SGHAT and CDR2 is FQNNGV. The CDR3 nucleotides are TGTGCCAGCAGCTGGGACAGGGTATACGAGCAGTACTTC. Its translation is CASSWDRVYEQYF.

This clonotype was seen a handful of times. The chain combines TRBV6-1 with TRBJ1-1; D remains unclear. V lost 1 base and J lost 5, with 8 bases in between. The CDR3 is 13 amino acids. Germline V lookup: CDR1 MNHNS, CDR2 SASEGT. In DNA, the CDR3 is TGTGCCAGCAGTGAAGGGAGGGCTACTGAAGCTTTCTTT. It specifies CASSEGRATEAFF.

This chain links TRBV12-3 or TRBV12-4 with TRBJ1-1, with 11 bases identical to TRBD1. The CDR3 is 12 residues long. The J segment lost 10 bases and the V segment lost 3 bases, leaving 1 base of the junction unmatched. The CDR3 DNA is TGTGCCAGCAGTTTTGGGACAGGGGGAGCTTTCTTT. Translated, it gives CASSFGTGGAFF.

The chain links TRBV5-1 to TRBJ2-2; no reliable D call. V was clipped by 7 bases and J by 0 bases, with 10 bases between them. Germline CDR1 SGHRS, CDR2 YFSETQ. There are 14 residues in the CDR3. CDR3 bases: TGCGCCAGCTCCTGGGGTACGAACACCGGGGAGCTGTTTTTT. It specifies CASSWGTNTGELFF.

This clonotype was found many times. The chain combines TRBV12-3 or TRBV12-4 with TRBJ1-1; D is uncertain. V dropped 11 bases and J dropped 3 bases, with 16 bases sitting between them. The CDR3 consists of 13 residues. This CDR3 is CAVLKGVYTEAFF. CDR3 DNA sequence: TGTGCCGTCCTCAAGGGCGTCTACACTGAAGCTTTCTTT.

This clonotype was seen many times. The rearrangement joins TRBV5-1 to TRBJ1-5; D may be TRBD1 (6 bases). This CDR3 region has 15 residues. Germline V lookup: CDR1 SGHRS, CDR2 YFSETQ. Trimming left V 1 base short and J 0 bases short, with 8 bases between. Here the CDR3 DNA reads TGCGCCAGCAGCTTGACAGGGAATAGCAATCAGCCCCAGCATTTT. Protein sequence: CASSLTGNSNQPQHF.